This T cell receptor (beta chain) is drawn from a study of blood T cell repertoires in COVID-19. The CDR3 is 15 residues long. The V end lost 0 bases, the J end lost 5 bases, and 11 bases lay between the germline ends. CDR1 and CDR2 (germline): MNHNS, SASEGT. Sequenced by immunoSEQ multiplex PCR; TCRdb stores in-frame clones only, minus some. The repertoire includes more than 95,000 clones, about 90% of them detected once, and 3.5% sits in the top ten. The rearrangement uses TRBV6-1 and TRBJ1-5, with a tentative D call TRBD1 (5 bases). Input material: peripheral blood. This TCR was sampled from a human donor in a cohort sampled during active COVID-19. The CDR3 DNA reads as TGTGCCAGCAGTGAAGCGGCGGGGGGGGATCAGCCCCAGCATTTT. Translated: CASSEAAGGDQPQHF.